The next 27 T cell receptor beta chains were all read from a single sample in a study of cytomegalovirus exposure and HLA in healthy donors. Assay used: immunoSEQ multiplex PCR; TCRdb lists only in-frame clones, some missing. The sample lists roughly 140,000 clones, 85% to 90% occurring once. The sequenced material came from PBMCs. The receptor set was obtained from a woman aged 18-30 years in good health and CMV-seropositive.

The chain links TRBV9 to TRBJ2-6, with D tentatively TRBD2 (5 bases). Germline CDR1 and CDR2: SGDLS and YYNGEE. The V end lost 7 bases, the J end lost 2 bases, and 7 bases lay between the germline ends. The CDR3 length is 13 residues. In nucleotides, the CDR3 is TGTGCCAGCTGGCGGGCTGGGGCCAACGTCCTGACTTTC. Translation: CASWRAGANVLTF.

This chain links TRBV6-1 with TRBJ2-3; D unresolved. CDR1 and CDR2 (germline): MNHNS, SASEGT. Trimming took off 4 bases at V and 0 bases at J, with 11 bases between the two ends. The CDR3 is 15 residues long. The CDR3 coding sequence is TGTGCCAGCAGTGTCGGAGAGACTAGCACAGATACGCAGTATTTT. Amino acid sequence: CASSVGETSTDTQYF.

This clone was picked up one time. The chain has TRBV10-3 and TRBJ2-3, with D possibly being TRBD2 (5 bases). The CDR3 sequence is 15 residues long. Between the trimmed V and J ends, which lost 3 bases and 3 bases, there was a span of 13 bases. From germline, CDR1 is ENHRY and CDR2 SYGVKD. CDR3 in DNA: TGTGCCATCAGTGAATCCGGGGTTACGACAGATACGCAGTATTTT. Protein: CAISESGVTTDTQYF.

The gene calls are TRBV4-3 and TRBJ2-3, with 11 bases aligning to TRBD2. The length of the CDR3 is 20 residues. CDR1 LGHNA and CDR2 YSLEER come from the germline V gene. With V trimmed by 1 base and J by 2 bases, 14 bases remained unmatched. The CDR3, as DNA: TGCGCCAGCAGCCAAGGCACTAGCGGGGGCCTTTCGATGCACACAGATACGCAGTATTTT. It specifies CASSQGTSGGLSMHTDTQYF.

This clone was detected once. The V and J genes are TRBV29-1 and TRBJ2-7, with a tentative D call TRBD1 (6 bases). V was cut by 0 bases and J by 0 bases, with 15 bases left in between. The CDR3 is 16 residues long. Per germline, CDR1 SQVTM and CDR2 ANQGSEA. CDR3 bases: TGCAGCGTTGAAGATCCAGGGGCCGGGACCTCCTACGAGCAGTACTTC. Residues: CSVEDPGAGTSYEQYF.

The chain uses TRBV6-5 and TRBJ2-1, with unresolved D. The CDR3 runs to 11 residues. V lost 6 bases and J 8 bases, leaving 8 bases between the germline ends. Germline V lookup: CDR1 MNHEY, CDR2 SVGAGI. The chain's CDR3 is CASRSFHEQFF. The DNA of the CDR3 is TGTGCCAGCAGATCCTTCCATGAGCAGTTCTTC.

The rearrangement uses TRBV27 and TRBJ2-1; 13 nucleotides align to TRBD2. With V trimmed by 5 bases and J by 5 bases, 18 bases remained unmatched. The CDR3 consists of 20 residues. From germline, CDR1 is MNHEY and CDR2 SMNVEV (reference sequence). The CDR3 loop is CASSINSLAGGPMLHNEQFF. The CDR3, as DNA: TGTGCCAGCAGTATTAATTCACTAGCGGGAGGGCCCATGTTACACAATGAGCAGTTCTTC.

This rearrangement joins TRBV6-1 to TRBJ2-2, with D perhaps matching TRBD1 (5 bases). Germline assignment: CDR1 MNHNS and CDR2 SASEGT. Trimming removed 2 bases from V and 6 bases from J, with 7 bases in between. The CDR3 loop spans 13 amino acids. CDR3 in amino acids: CASSELGPGELFF. As DNA, the CDR3 is TGTGCCAGCAGTGAATTGGGGCCCGGGGAGCTGTTTTTT.

This clone was seen more than once but under ten times. The CDR3 protein is CASSNDSSYGYTF. CDR3 nucleotide sequence: TGTGCCAGCAGCAACGACAGCTCCTATGGCTACACCTTC. The chain carries TRBV21-1 and TRBJ1-2; TRBD1 reflects the table's D call only, with no check against the DNA. TRBV21-1 has pseudogene status. CDR3 size: 13 residues.

This chain uses TRBV4-2 with TRBJ2-3, with 11 bases identical to TRBD2. Germline V gene sequence: CDR1 LGHNA, CDR2 YNFKEQ. The CDR3 consists of 14 residues. V lost 6 bases and J lost 3; bases outside the gene matches: 2. The CDR3 loop reads CASRLAGETDTQYF. The CDR3 nucleotides are TGTGCCAGCAGACTAGCGGGGGAAACAGATACGCAGTATTTT.

The rearrangement joins TRBV5-1 to TRBJ2-2, with 7 positions matching TRBD1. V gave up 4 bases and J gave up 3 bases; unmatched junction bases: 6. The CDR3 length is 15 residues. Germline CDR1 and CDR2: SGHRS and YFSETQ. CDR3 in amino acids: CASSLKGGDTGELFF. The CDR3 DNA reads as TGCGCCAGCAGCCTTAAAGGGGGCGACACCGGGGAGCTGTTTTTT.

The rearrangement joins TRBV5-4 to TRBJ1-3, with a tentative D call TRBD1 (6 bases). This CDR3 is 16 amino acids long. Trimming pared 9 bases from V and 5 bases from J, leaving 24 bases between. The germline gives CDR1 SGHNT, CDR2 YYREEE (reference sequence). The chain's CDR3 is CATREGDEAARNTIYF. The CDR3 DNA is TGTGCCACCCGAGAGGGGGATGAGGCCGCCCGAAACACCATATATTTT.

This chain uses TRBV13 with TRBJ2-7, with TRBD1 matching 12 bases. This CDR3 has 15 residues. Germline CDR1 reads PRHDT; CDR2 reads FYEKMQ (reference sequence). Trimming took 3 bases from V and 7 from J; bases not matched to a gene: 7. The CDR3 bases are TGTGCCAGCAGCTTCGGGACAGGGGGCCATGATGAGCAGTACTTC. Translated, it gives CASSFGTGGHDEQYF.

This clone was recorded only once. The J gene is TRBJ2-2, the V gene TRBV29-1; D remains ambiguous. The CDR3 sequence is 12 residues long. V lost 5 bases, J lost 6 bases, and 10 bases lay in between. From germline, CDR1 is SQVTM and CDR2 ANQGSEA. CDR3 coding DNA: TGCAGCGTTTCCCCAGTTCCCGGGGAGCTGTTTTTT. Residues: CSVSPVPGELFF.

CDR3 coding DNA: TGTGCCAGTAGTAAGGCTAGCGGGGACTACGAGCAGTACTTC. Encoded protein: CASSKASGDYEQYF. The chain uses TRBV19 and TRBJ2-7, with 9 bases that match TRBD2. The CDR3 has 14 residues. V lost 4 bases to trimming and J lost 3 bases; unmatched junction nucleotides: 4. Germline V gene lookup returns CDR1 LNHDA and CDR2 SQIVND (reference sequence).

Turning to this clone: The DNA is omitted, as the CDR3 cannot be located on it reliably, and the CDR3 follows TCRdb's listing. The chain uses TRBV21-1 and TRBJ1-1. TRBV21-1 is shown as a pseudogene. The CDR3 extends over 15 residues, inclusive of both ends. CDR3 region: CASSKVAGGNTEAFF.

The chain has TRBV4-2 and TRBJ2-1; the D gene is possibly TRBD2 (5 bases). V lost 5 bases, J lost 7 bases, and 21 bases lay in between. The germline V gene encodes CDR1 LGHNA and CDR2 YNFKEQ. CDR3 size: 16 residues. This chain's CDR3 is CASSNPYEGDGNEQFF. The CDR3 DNA follows: TGTGCCAGCAGCAATCCCTATGAGGGAGACGGGAATGAGCAGTTCTTC.

The CDR3: CASSHNERGQAKTYEQYF. The CDR3 DNA follows: TGTGCCAGCAGCCATAACGAACGAGGACAGGCCAAAACCTACGAGCAGTACTTC. The rearrangement links TRBV4-2 to TRBJ2-7; 7 bases line up with TRBD1. The CDR3 is 18 amino acids. The junction had 16 bases not matched to a gene; V was cut back by 3 bases and J by 2 bases. Germline V lookup: CDR1 LGHNA, CDR2 YNFKEQ.

This chain links TRBV30 with TRBJ1-1, with unresolved D. V was cut by 6 bases and J by 12 bases, with 17 bases left in between. This CDR3 is 11 amino acids long. Germline CDR1 is GTSNPN and CDR2 is SVGIG (reference sequence). CDR3 region: CACQTEVISFF. The CDR3 nucleotides read TGTGCCTGCCAGACGGAGGTGATATCTTTCTTT.

The chain combines TRBV7-9 with TRBJ2-7, with D tentatively TRBD2 (5 bases). Per the germline V gene, CDR1 is SEHNR and CDR2 is FQNEAQ (reference sequence). This CDR3 has 17 amino acids. V was pared by 5 bases and J by 1 base, with 21 bases between. DNA of the CDR3: TGTGCCAGCAGCCCCTACCTCGATTGGGAGTCGTCCTACGAGCAGTACTTC. Amino acid sequence: CASSPYLDWESSYEQYF.

The chain couples TRBV5-4 to TRBJ2-7; a possible D gene is TRBD2 (6 bases). V was shortened by 0 bases and J by 3 bases, with 10 bases between the two germline ends. CDR1 is SGHNT and CDR2 is YYREEE in the germline V gene (reference sequence). The CDR3 extends over 14 amino acids. The CDR3 is CASSLAGAVYEQYF. In DNA form, the CDR3 reads TGTGCCAGCAGCTTGGCGGGAGCCGTCTACGAGCAGTACTTC. The full variable domain, its missing parts supplied by reference TRBV5-4 and TRBJ2-7, is ETGVTQSPTHLIKTRGQQVTLRCSSQSGHNTVSWYQQALGQGPQFIFQYYREEENGRGNFPPRFSGLQFPNYSSELNVNALELDDSALYLCASSLAGAVYEQYFGPGTRLTVT.

The chain has TRBV7-3 and TRBJ1-1; no reliable D call. V lost 2 bases to trimming and J lost 0 bases, with 10 bases between them. CDR1 is SGHTA and CDR2 is FQGTGA in the germline V gene. The CDR3 runs to 15 residues. The CDR3 sequence is CASSLSGALNTEAFF. The CDR3 DNA is TGTGCCAGCAGCTTATCGGGAGCTCTGAACACTGAAGCTTTCTTT.

About this clone: This specimen includes other DNA sequences encoding the same CDR3. The chain employs TRBV5-4 and TRBJ2-7; a possible D gene is TRBD1 (5 bases). Germline V lookup: CDR1 SGHNT, CDR2 YYREEE (reference sequence). This CDR3 region has 15 residues. Trimming removed 0 bases at V and 1 base at J, with 11 bases between. The CDR3 region has the DNA TGTGCCAGCAGCTTGGCAGGGTCTGGATCCTACGAGCAGTACTTC. Residues: CASSLAGSGSYEQYF. Full variable domain (outside the CDR3, taken from reference TRBV5-4 and TRBJ2-7): ETGVTQSPTHLIKTRGQQVTLRCSSQSGHNTVSWYQQALGQGPQFIFQYYREEENGRGNFPPRFSGLQFPNYSSELNVNALELDDSALYLCASSLAGSGSYEQYFGPGTRLTVT.

This chain connects TRBV7-9 to TRBJ2-5, with 12 bases aligning to TRBD2. CDR3 length: 17 amino acids. V gave up 2 bases and J gave up 1 base; unmatched junction bases: 5. From germline, CDR1 is SEHNR and CDR2 FQNEAQ (reference sequence). CDR3 coding DNA: TGTGCCAGCAGCTTACCCACTAGCGGGGGGCCCCAAGAGACCCAGTACTTC. It encodes CASSLPTSGGPQETQYF.

The chain carries TRBV27 and TRBJ2-1; D gene ambiguous. This CDR3 comprises 15 residues. V was pared by 9 bases and J by 3 bases, with 18 bases between. The germline gives CDR1 MNHEY, CDR2 SMNVEV (reference sequence). In DNA form, the CDR3 reads TGTGCCAGTCGTTCCAGGTGGGCCTACTACAATGAGCAGTTCTTC. The encoded protein is CASRSRWAYYNEQFF.

The rearrangement links TRBV27 to TRBJ1-4, with D unresolved. Per germline, CDR1 MNHEY and CDR2 SMNVEV (reference sequence). The CDR3 consists of 15 residues. Trimming shortened V by 8 bases and J by 0 bases, and 13 bases separated the two germline ends. CDR3 amino acids: CASRNAGATNEKLFF. CDR3 in DNA: TGTGCCAGCCGAAACGCGGGTGCAACTAATGAAAAACTGTTTTTT.

The chain joins TRBV7-9 to TRBJ1-1; D ambiguous. This CDR3 is built from 12 residues. The germline gives CDR1 SEHNR, CDR2 FQNEAQ (reference sequence). With 2 bases removed from V and 7 bases from J, the gap between germline ends came to 8 bases. CDR3 bases: TGTGCCAGCAGCTTATATCAGGTTGAAGCTTTCTTT. Its translation: CASSLYQVEAFF.